Included here is one TCR beta chain sequence, with context. The data were taken from a study of shared clonotypes between healthy human individuals. This table comes from immunoSEQ multiplex PCR, and its TCRdb copy is limited to in-frame clones, with some not included. Of about 2.4 million clones listed, approximately 93% were seen once; the top ten hold around 0.37%. V was clipped by 3 bases and J by 4 bases, with 13 bases between them. The CDR3 totals 16 residues. CDR1 and CDR2 from the germline V gene are LNHDA and SQIVND (reference sequence). This chain links TRBV19 with TRBJ2-6; tentative D call: TRBD2 (5 bases). The sequence was collected from a man between 18 and 29 years old in good health. Some clones in this sample may be carry-over from other donors' samples. The sequenced material came from naive CD4+ T cells from PBMCs. Subset in this sample: CD45RA+ positively selected. The CDR3 protein is CASSMRAPTGANVLTF. In DNA, the CDR3 is TGTGCCAGTAGTATGCGGGCTCCTACGGGGGCCAACGTCCTGACTTTC.